What follows are 14 T cell receptor beta chains derived from one specimen sequenced in a study of neurological immune-mediated disorders. Via MiXCR, TCRdb re-called the 5' RACE reads, giving one row per CDR3 protein. Counted here are about 21,000 distinct CDR3 sequences, 17% occurring once; the ten biggest clones make up 6.5% to 9.5%. Sample: CD8+ T cells from blood. Source of these receptors: a woman between 18 and 30 years old with multiple sclerosis.

At least ten counts were recorded for this clonotype. The chain has TRBV10-2 and TRBJ2-2; 9 bases fit TRBD1. With 5 bases clipped from V and 4 bases from J, the junction kept 5 bases outside the gene matches. The germline V gene has CDR1 WSHSY and CDR2 SAAADI. This CDR3 comprises 15 residues. The CDR3 spells CASSTGGVVTGELFF. The CDR3 bases are TGCGCCAGCAGTACAGGGGGCGTCGTCACCGGGGAGCTGTTTTTT.

This clonotype appeared many times. The chain combines TRBV7-8 with TRBJ1-5, with unresolved D. This CDR3 region has 14 residues. Germline-derived CDR1 and CDR2 are SGHVS and FQNEAQ. Between the trimmed V and J ends, which lost 4 bases and 5 bases, there was a span of 12 bases. CDR3 bases: TGTGCCAGCAGCTCGGACGGCCCTTATCAGCCCCAGCATTTT. Translated, it gives CASSSDGPYQPQHF.

This clonotype was counted ten times or more. J is TRBJ2-7 and V is TRBV7-2; D remains ambiguous. Germline CDR1 reads SGHTA; CDR2 reads FQGNSA. Trimming cost V 1 base and J 3 bases, with 10 bases left between them. This CDR3 is built from 14 residues. CDR3 residues: CASSLGVGSYEQYV. As DNA, the CDR3 is TGTGCCAGCAGCTTAGGTGTAGGCAGCTACGAGCAGTACGTC.

This clonotype appeared many times. The chain employs TRBV5-1 and TRBJ2-7; D is undetermined. Germline lookup yields CDR1 SGHRS and CDR2 YFSETQ. The CDR3 spans 14 residues. Trimming removed 0 bases at V and 6 bases at J, with 13 bases between. CDR3 DNA sequence: TGCGCCAGCAGCTTGGCCCGGGTGACGGGCGAGCAGTACTTC. This translates into CASSLARVTGEQYF.

The chain links TRBV29-1 to TRBJ1-1, with TRBD1 as a possible D gene (5 bases). The CDR3 has 13 residues. Germline V gene sequence: CDR1 SQVTM, CDR2 ANQGSEA. Trimming stripped 5 bases from V and 1 base from J, with 11 bases between. The CDR3 here is CSVRVTGNTEAFF. CDR3 sequence (DNA): TGCAGCGTTAGGGTCACAGGGAACACTGAAGCTTTCTTT.

This clonotype has a count of ten or more. The rearrangement uses TRBV7-8 and TRBJ2-4, with 11 bases that match TRBD1. J was trimmed by 2 bases and V by 2 bases; bases with no gene match: 14. Germline V gene sequence: CDR1 SGHVS, CDR2 FQNEAQ. The CDR3 is made up of 20 amino acids. DNA of the CDR3: TGTGCCAGCAGCTTAAGAGCCGGGACAGGGGGTCCTCTTTCCAAAAACATTCAGTACTTC. This gives the protein CASSLRAGTGGPLSKNIQYF.

This clonotype appeared once. The rearrangement joins TRBV11-1 to TRBJ1-1; D possibly corresponds to TRBD1 (5 bases). CDR1 is SGHAT and CDR2 is FQDESV in the germline V gene (reference sequence). The CDR3 spans 15 residues. V was clipped by 5 bases and J by 0 bases, with 13 bases between them. The CDR3 DNA reads as TGTGCCAGCAGCAGCATCGACAGTTTGAACACTGAAGCTTTCTTT. Translating gives CASSSIDSLNTEAFF.

Many counts were recorded for this clonotype. The chain links TRBV29-1 to TRBJ2-5, with D possibly being TRBD1 (6 bases). Germline V CDR1 and CDR2: SQVTM, ANQGSEA. V lost 0 bases, J lost 5 bases, and 19 bases lay in between. The CDR3 spans 16 residues. The CDR3 loop is CSVEETVAGAVETQYF. In DNA form, the CDR3 reads TGCAGCGTTGAAGAGACCGTAGCAGGGGCGGTGGAGACCCAGTACTTC.

This clonotype is deemed medium-sized (0.01 to 0.1%). This rearrangement joins TRBV24-1 to TRBJ1-2; D remains unclear. Trimming removed 2 bases at V and 4 bases at J, with 16 bases between. The CDR3 loop spans 16 amino acids. CDR1 is KGHDR, CDR2 SFDVKD, per germline. The CDR3 sequence is CATSDSSGGQSYGYTF. CDR3 nucleotides: TGTGCCACCAGTGATTCCTCTGGAGGCCAGAGCTATGGCTACACCTTC.

This clonotype occurred many times. The rearrangement uses TRBV7-9 and TRBJ2-5; TRBD2 matches 10 bases. The J segment lost 4 bases and the V segment lost 4 bases, leaving 15 bases of the junction unmatched. Looked up from germline, CDR1 is SEHNR and CDR2 is FQNEAQ (reference sequence). The CDR3 extends over 18 amino acids. Here the CDR3 reads CASSSELASGSKRETQYF. CDR3 nucleotides: TGTGCCAGCAGCTCTGAGTTGGCTAGCGGGAGTAAAAGAGAGACCCAGTACTTC.

There are many counts of this clonotype. The genes are TRBV7-9 and TRBJ1-1; D remains ambiguous. From germline, CDR1 is SEHNR and CDR2 FQNEAQ (reference sequence). The CDR3 has 15 residues. V was shortened by 0 bases and J by 4 bases, with 12 bases between the two germline ends. The CDR3 spells CASSLANGERTEAFF. CDR3 DNA: TGTGCCAGCAGCTTAGCCAACGGGGAGCGCACTGAAGCTTTCTTT.

This clonotype occurred a few times. The rearrangement joins TRBV19 to TRBJ1-2; 8 nucleotides agree with TRBD1. Germline V gene lookup returns CDR1 LNHDA and CDR2 SQIVND (reference sequence). The CDR3 is made up of 17 amino acids. The V segment lost 7 bases and the J segment 1 base; nucleotides outside the gene matches: 14. The CDR3 nucleotides are TGTGCCAGTACATGGACAGGGACCGTTGGCTTTAACTATGGCTACACCTTC. Translated, it gives CASTWTGTVGFNYGYTF.

At least ten counts were recorded for this clonotype. The chain employs TRBV7-9 and TRBJ1-2; 7 bases fit TRBD1. The CDR3 is made up of 15 amino acids. V shed 4 bases, J shed 2 bases, and the junction held 7 bases outside the gene matches. Per the germline V gene, CDR1 is SEHNR and CDR2 is FQNEAQ (reference sequence). CDR3 nucleotides: TGTGCCAGCAGCTCGGGACAGACACGGAACTATGGCTACACCTTC. It specifies CASSSGQTRNYGYTF.

This clonotype was counted at least ten times. The chain uses TRBV6-2 or TRBV6-3 and TRBJ2-7; D is uncertain. The CDR3 extends over 16 amino acids. The germline V gene encodes CDR1 MNHEY and CDR2 SVGEGT. The germline V and J ends were trimmed by 0 bases and 0 bases, with 12 bases remaining between them. CDR3 amino acids: CASSYSPTSSSYEQYV. In DNA, the CDR3 is TGTGCCAGCAGTTACTCACCGACAAGTAGCTCCTACGAGCAGTACGTC.